This T cell receptor (beta chain) was retrieved from a study of cytotoxic CD8 clonotypes in ibrutinib-treated CLL. Study-wide background: Response sampling occurred after a median roughly twelve months of treatment (range 6 to 36).

The planned depth of sequencing spanned 1 in 200,000 to 1 in 1 million T cells. Method: immunoSEQ multiplex PCR; TCRdb's copy keeps in-frame clones and lacks some. Of about 310,000 clones listed, about 80% are singletons. Per the germline V gene, CDR1 is SSHAT and CDR2 is FNYEAQ (reference sequence). CDR3 size: 14 residues. To note about this clone: Its target is unknown. The germline gene is not matched at one end of the junction; a read error may be the cause.

Findings and limits, study-wide: A rise in clonality was seen at ibrutinib response, and a fall back toward baseline was seen at progression. Starting clonality was above that of age-matched healthy donors and tracked circulating CD8+ T-cell counts.

The chain carries TRBV7-7 and TRBJ2-5; no clear D. Sequencing used PBMCs, obtained before ibrutinib treatment. This clonotype was obtained from a human donor with chronic lymphocytic leukemia. Here the CDR3 reads CASSLDAYQETQYF. CDR3 coding DNA: TGTGCTAGCAGCTTAGATGCGTACCAAGAGACCCAGTACTTC. Full variable domain (remainder filled in from reference TRBV7-7 and TRBJ2-5): GAGVSQSPRYKVTKRGQDVTLRCDPISSHATLYWYQQALGQGPEFLTYFNYEAQPDKSGLPSDRFSAERPEGSISTLTIQRTEQRDSAMYRCASSLDAYQETQYFGPGTRLLVL.